This T cell receptor (beta chain) was recovered during a study of blood T cell repertoires in COVID-19. Study in general: COVID-19 samples collected from the United States, Italy and Spain covered acute and convalescent phases. Sample material is recorded as cDNA or gDNA derived from T cells, B-cell-depleted T cells, or PBMCs.

Original handling: Amplified reference gene primers provided the basis for estimating nucleated cell counts. TCRdb keeps only in-frame clones here, not all; method: immunoSEQ multiplex PCR. V and J calls and clone size are as listed in that table; D and trimming were resolved from the DNA. The sample has about 50,000 clones, 75% to 90% seen once; the top ten hold about 13%. The material sequenced was peripheral blood. This clonotype was obtained from a human donor with active COVID-19. The donor label of this sample is uncertain.

This chain's CDR3 is CASSSYRRRNTEAFF. The DNA for the CDR3 is TGTGCCAGCAGCTCATATAGACGGAGGAACACTGAAGCTTTCTTT. The chain joins TRBV7-6 to TRBJ1-1, with D uncertain. Germline CDR1 reads SGHVS; CDR2 reads FNYEAQ. The V gene lost 4 bases and the J gene lost 1 base, with 13 bases spanning the gap. The CDR3 has 15 amino acids.